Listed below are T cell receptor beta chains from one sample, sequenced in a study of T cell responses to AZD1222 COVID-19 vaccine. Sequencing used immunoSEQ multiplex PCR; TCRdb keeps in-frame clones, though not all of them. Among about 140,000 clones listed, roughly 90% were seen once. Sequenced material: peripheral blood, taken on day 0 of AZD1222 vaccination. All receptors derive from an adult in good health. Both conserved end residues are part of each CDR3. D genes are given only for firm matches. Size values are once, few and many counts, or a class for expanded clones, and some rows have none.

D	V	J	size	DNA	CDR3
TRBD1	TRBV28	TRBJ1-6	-	TGTGCCAGCAGTTTAGTCCTCAGGGGGCTGATTAATTCACCCCTCCACTTT	CASSLVLRGLINSPLHF
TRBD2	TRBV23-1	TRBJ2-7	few	TGCGCCAGCAGTCAATCGCTACTAGCGCGCCTCTACGAGCAGTACTTC	CASSQSLLARLYEQYF
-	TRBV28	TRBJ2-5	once	TGTGCCAGCACCCGCCCCGGGAAGCAAGAGACCCAGTACTTC	CASTRPGKQETQYF
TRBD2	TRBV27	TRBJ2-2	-	TGTGCCAGCAGTTTATCGACTAGCCGGGAGCTGTTTTTT	CASSLSTSRELFF
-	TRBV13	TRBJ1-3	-	TGTGCCAGCAGCTCCAGGGTGGGGGAAACTGGAAACACCATATATTTT	CASSSRVGETGNTIYF
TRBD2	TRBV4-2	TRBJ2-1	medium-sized	TGTGCCAGCAGCCTCGGACTAGCGGAGAGACGGTACAATGAGCAGTTCTTC	CASSLGLAERRYNEQFF
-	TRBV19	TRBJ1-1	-	TGTGCCAGCGCTGCAACTGAAGCTTTCTTT	CASAATEAFF
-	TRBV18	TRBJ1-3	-	TGTGCCAGCTCATTCTCGATGGAGTCCTCTGGAAACACCATATATTTT	CASSFSMESSGNTIYF
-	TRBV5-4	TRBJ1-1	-	TGTGCCAGCAGCACTTGGGGCACTGAAGCTTTCTTT	CASSTWGTEAFF
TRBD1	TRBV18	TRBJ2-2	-	TGTGCCAGCTCACTCAGACAGGGGAACACCGGGGAGCTGTTTTTT	CASSLRQGNTGELFF
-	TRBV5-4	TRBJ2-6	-	TGTGCCAGCAGCTTCTATGGGGCTTACCTCTCTGGGGCCAACGTCCTGACTTTC	CASSFYGAYLSGANVLTF
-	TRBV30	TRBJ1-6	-	TGTGCCTGGAGTGGATTCAGGGTCCAAGTCGGGGCCCTCCACTTT	CAWSGFRVQVGALHF
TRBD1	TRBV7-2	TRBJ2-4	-	TGTGCCAGCAGCCCCGGACAGGGGCTAGCCAAAAACATTCAGTACTTC	CASSPGQGLAKNIQYF
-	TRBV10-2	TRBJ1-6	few	TGCGCCAGCAGTGAAGTGACAGGCCTCCACTTT	CASSEVTGLHF
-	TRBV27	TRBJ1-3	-	TGTGCCAGCAGTTTATTAGACCCGCGCTCTGGAAACACCATATATTTT	CASSLLDPRSGNTIYF
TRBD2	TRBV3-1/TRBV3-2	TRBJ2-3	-	TGTGCCAGCAGCCAAGGGATTAGCGGGGAATCTACGTTCACAGATACGCAGTATTTT	CASSQGISGESTFTDTQYF
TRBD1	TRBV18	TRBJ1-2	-	TGTGCCAGCTCGCCGACCGGGACAGGGGGTTTCGGGGAAGGCTACACCTTC	CASSPTGTGGFGEGYTF
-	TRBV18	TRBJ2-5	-	TGTGCCAGCTCACCAAACTACGGGGAGACCCAGTACTTC	CASSPNYGETQYF
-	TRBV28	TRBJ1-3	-	TGTGCCAGCAGAACCCCCTATCAGGGACGGACCTTCTCCTCTGGAAACACCATATATTTT	CASRTPYQGRTFSSGNTIYF
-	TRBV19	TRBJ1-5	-	TGTGCCAGTAGTATTAGAGGGGAAGGCAATCAGCCCCAGCATTTT	CASSIRGEGNQPQHF
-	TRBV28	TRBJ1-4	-	TGTGCCAGCACCCCCGCGGTCGCAGGGGATGAAAAACTGTTTTTT	CASTPAVAGDEKLFF
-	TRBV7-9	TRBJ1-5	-	TGTGCCAGCACCTCAGCGGCCATTGGCAATCAGCCCCAGCATTTT	CASTSAAIGNQPQHF
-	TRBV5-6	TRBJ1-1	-	TGTGCCAGCAGCTTAGGATCGAACACTGAAGCTTTCTTT	CASSLGSNTEAFF
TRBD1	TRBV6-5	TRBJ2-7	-	TGTGCCACCCGCCGGGACAGGGGCTACGAGCAGTACTTC	CATRRDRGYEQYF
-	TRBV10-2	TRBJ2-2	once	TGCGCCAGCGACGGGCTGAACACCGGGGAGCTGTTTTTT	CASDGLNTGELFF
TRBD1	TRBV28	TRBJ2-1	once	TGTGCCAGCAGTTTGACAGGGGCCGGGGACAATGAGCAGTTCTTC	CASSLTGAGDNEQFF
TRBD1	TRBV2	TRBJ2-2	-	TGTGCCAGCAGTGGGACCGCCGGGACAGGTCGCTTAAACACCGGGGAGCTGTTTTTT	CASSGTAGTGRLNTGELFF
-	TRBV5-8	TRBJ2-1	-	TGTGCCAGCAGCTGGGGGACCTTAAACAATGAGCAGTTCTTC	CASSWGTLNNEQFF
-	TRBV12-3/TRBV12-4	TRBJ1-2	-	TGTGCCAGCAGTTTAGGAGGGAGCTATGGCTACACCTTC	CASSLGGSYGYTF
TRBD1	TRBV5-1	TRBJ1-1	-	TGCGCCAGCAGAAGTCTGACAGGGGATTTGCCTGAAGCTTTCTTT	CASRSLTGDLPEAFF
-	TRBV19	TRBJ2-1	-	TGTGCCAGTAGTATGGTAGGGTTTTTCTACAATGAGCAGTTCTTC	CASSMVGFFYNEQFF
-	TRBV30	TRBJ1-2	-	TGTGCCCTAACCGCTCAATTGACAGCTAACTATGGCTACACCTTC	CALTAQLTANYGYTF
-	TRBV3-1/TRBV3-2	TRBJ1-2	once	TGTGCCAGCAGCCAAGACCAGGGTTTTATCTCTGGCTACACCTTC	CASSQDQGFISGYTF
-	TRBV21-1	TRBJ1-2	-	TGTGCCAGCAACGTGGGACAGGGAGTCTATGGCTACACCTTC	CASNVGQGVYGYTF
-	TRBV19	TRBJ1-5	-	TGTGCCAGTAGTATAGATCGGAGACAGTCCAATCAGCCCCAGCATTTT	CASSIDRRQSNQPQHF
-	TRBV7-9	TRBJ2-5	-	TGTGCCAGCAGCTTAGAACCGGCGGGGGAGACCCAGTACTTC	CASSLEPAGETQYF
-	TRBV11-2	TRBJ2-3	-	TGTGCCAGCAGCGTAGTAGTCAGGCAGTATTTT	CASSVVVRQYF
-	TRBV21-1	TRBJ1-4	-	TGTGCCAGCAGCAAAGTAGGGCGGAATAATGAAAAACTGTTTTTT	CASSKVGRNNEKLFF
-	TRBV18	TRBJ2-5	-	TGTGCCAGCTCACCACCAGGGTATAGAGAGACCCAGTACTTC	CASSPPGYRETQYF
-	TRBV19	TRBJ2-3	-	TGTGCCAGTAGTATATCCGATACGCAGTATTTT	CASSISDTQYF
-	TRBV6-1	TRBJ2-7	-	TGTGCCAGCAGTGAAAGGGTAGGGGGAAGATACGAGCAGTACTTC	CASSERVGGRYEQYF
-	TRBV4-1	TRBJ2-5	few	TGCGCCACCAGGCGGGGGCTACTCAGCGAGACCCAGTACTTC	CATRRGLLSETQYF
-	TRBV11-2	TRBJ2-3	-	TGTGCCAGCAGCTTAGTTGGACTCCTAGATACGCAGTATTTT	CASSLVGLLDTQYF
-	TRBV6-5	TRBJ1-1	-	TGTGCCAGCAGTTATATTGGCCGGGGAACTGAAGCTTTCTTT	CASSYIGRGTEAFF
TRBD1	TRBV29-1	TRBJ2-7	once	TGCAGCGTTGAGGCGGGGACAGGGGTCGGCGAGCAGTACTTC	CSVEAGTGVGEQYF
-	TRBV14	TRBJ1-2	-	TGTGCCAGTTCGGTAGGACGGAACCCCTATGGCTACACCTTC	CASSVGRNPYGYTF
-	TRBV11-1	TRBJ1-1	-	TGTGCCAGCAGTACAGCCCTGAGGACTGAAGCTTTCTTT	CASSTALRTEAFF
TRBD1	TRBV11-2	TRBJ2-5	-	TGTGCCAGCAGCCGGGACAGGGGTTGGGAGACCCAGTACTTC	CASSRDRGWETQYF
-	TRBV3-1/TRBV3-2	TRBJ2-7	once	TGTGCCAGCAGCCAAGGCAGCCCAGGACTCTCCTACGAGCAGTACTTC	CASSQGSPGLSYEQYF
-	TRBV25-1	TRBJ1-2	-	TGTGCCAGCAGTGAATTTGAAGGCCCGCGGAATGGCTACACCTTC	CASSEFEGPRNGYTF
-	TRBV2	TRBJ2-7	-	TGTGCCAGCAGTGAAATACTCAATGGGCCAGGCCAGTACTTC	CASSEILNGPGQYF
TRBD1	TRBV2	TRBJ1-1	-	TGTGCCAGCAGGGTAGACAGGGGGGCTGAAGCTTTCTTT	CASRVDRGAEAFF
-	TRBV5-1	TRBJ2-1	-	TGCGCCAGCAGCCCGGGACGCATTTACAATGAGCAGTTCTTC	CASSPGRIYNEQFF
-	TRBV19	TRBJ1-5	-	TGTGCCAGTAGTATCGGTGGGGGTATGGGCAATCAGCCCCAGCATTTT	CASSIGGGMGNQPQHF
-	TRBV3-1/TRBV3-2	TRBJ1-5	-	TGTGCCAGCAGCCAAGGTCCAGGGCCTCAGCCCCAGCATTTT	CASSQGPGPQPQHF
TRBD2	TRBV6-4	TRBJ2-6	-	TGTGCCAGCAGTGACTCAAACCTAGCGGGGGACGGGGCCAACGTCCTGACTTTC	CASSDSNLAGDGANVLTF
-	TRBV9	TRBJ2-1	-	TGTGCCAGCAGCGAGGGGGGCGGGATTTACAATGAGCAGTTCTTC	CASSEGGGIYNEQFF
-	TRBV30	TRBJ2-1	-	TGTGCCTGGAGTAAGACGTTGGTCAATGAGCAGTTCTTC	CAWSKTLVNEQFF
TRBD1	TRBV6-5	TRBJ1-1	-	TGTGCCAGCAAACATCAGGGGGCGGAAAACACTGAAGCTTTCTTT	CASKHQGAENTEAFF